Below are 2 T cell receptor beta chains sequenced from a single sample in a study of blood T cell repertoires in COVID-19. Sequenced by immunoSEQ multiplex PCR; TCRdb stores in-frame clones only, minus some. The sample contains roughly 100,000 clones, roughly 82% of which appear only once. The sequencing sample was made of peripheral blood. The receptors come from a man aged 55 to 70 with acute or convalescent COVID-19.

The chain carries TRBV7-2 and TRBJ2-3, with 7 bases matching TRBD2. The CDR3 totals 15 residues. CDR1 SGHTA and CDR2 FQGNSA come from the germline V gene. The ends lost 4 bases at V and 3 bases at J; junction bases unmatched: 7. This chain's CDR3 is CASSSLTSRTDTQYF. CDR3 coding DNA: TGTGCCAGCAGCTCGCTGACTAGCAGAACAGATACGCAGTATTTT.

V and J are TRBV27 and TRBJ2-7; D perhaps matches TRBD1 (5 bases). Germline V gene lookup returns CDR1 MNHEY and CDR2 SMNVEV (reference sequence). The CDR3 is made up of 13 amino acids. V dropped 4 bases and J dropped 2 bases, with 9 bases sitting between them. The CDR3 sequence is CASSWGRTYEQYF. Written as DNA, the CDR3 is TGTGCCAGCAGTTGGGGCCGAACCTACGAGCAGTACTTC.